This TCR beta chain was obtained from a study of T cell responses to AZD1222 COVID-19 vaccine. Across the whole study: Both about-4-week and about-12-week second-dose recipients were combined.

This table comes from immunoSEQ multiplex PCR, and its TCRdb copy is limited to in-frame clones, with some not included. The sample contains 150,000 to 200,000 clones, 85% to 95% of which appear only once. About this clone: Its antigen is as yet unknown.

Study-wide points: Mapped onto spike, vaccine-associated CD4 TCRs spanned it and were dominant at 160-218 and 743-854. Repertoires were sampled only after the peak T cell response. The donor group comprised mostly white British people and more females; the analysis possibly underestimated clonal diversity.

Trimming removed 6 bases from V and 6 bases from J, with 9 bases in between. Germline V gene data show CDR1 as SNHLY and CDR2 as FYNNEI. This CDR3 has 12 amino acids. The chain employs TRBV2 and TRBJ2-1; a weak D match, TRBD2 (7 bases). The TCR comes from an adult in good health. Sequencing was performed on peripheral blood, taken on day 0 of AZD1222 vaccination. The CDR3 sequence is CASRGGLNEQFF. In nucleotides, the CDR3 is TGTGCCAGCAGGGGGGGGCTCAATGAGCAGTTCTTC.